The 12 T cell receptor beta chains listed next were all sequenced from one sample in a study of patients and donors after allogeneic stem cell transplantation. TCRdb fed the RT-PCR reads into MiXCR, producing one record per CDR3 protein. Altogether around 170,000 distinct CDR3 sequences are present, approximately 22% being singletons, with the ten largest covering 25% to 30%. Source material: blood, either unsorted or a sorted T cell fraction (not recorded which). The receptors were gathered from a human donor who was either an allogeneic HSCT recipient or a stem cell or donor lymphocyte infusion donor (not recorded which). It is not recorded whose cells these are; they may come from a transplant donor.

V and J are TRBV20-1 and TRBJ2-7, with 7 bases that match TRBD1. Trimming took 1 base from V and 3 from J; bases not matched to a gene: 0. The CDR3 length is 12 residues. Germline CDR1 and CDR2: DFQATT and SNEGSKA (reference sequence). The CDR3: CSARGQGYEQYF. CDR3 nucleotides: TGCAGTGCTAGAGGACAGGGCTACGAGCAGTACTTC.

The chain employs TRBV7-9 and TRBJ2-7; the D gene is possibly TRBD1 (6 bases). Per germline, CDR1 SEHNR and CDR2 FQNEAQ (reference sequence). CDR3 length: 14 residues. V was trimmed by 7 bases and J by 1 base, leaving 14 bases between them. The CDR3 nucleotides read TGTGCCAGCACCTCCCTCACAGGGTCCTACGAGCAGTACTTC. This translates into CASTSLTGSYEQYF.

The chain employs TRBV29-1 and TRBJ1-1, with D possibly TRBD1 on 6 matching bases. Germline V CDR1 and CDR2: SQVTM, ANQGSEA. The ends were cut back, 7 bases at V and 3 bases at J, with 15 bases in the middle. The CDR3 has 13 amino acids. For the CDR3, the DNA is TGCAGCGCCGGGGGGGGGCTGGACACTGAAGCTTTCTTT. This gives the protein CSAGGGLDTEAFF.

The CDR3 reads CSATSGANVLTF. The CDR3 nucleotides read TGCAGTGCCACCTCTGGGGCCAACGTCCTGACTTTC. The chain couples TRBV20-1 to TRBJ2-6, with D hard to call. V was clipped by 6 bases and J by 0 bases, with 3 bases between them. Germline V CDR1 and CDR2: DFQATT, SNEGSKA (reference sequence). CDR3 length: 12 residues.

In its sample, this clonotype was seen a few times. The rearrangement uses TRBV12-3 or TRBV12-4 and TRBJ1-1, with TRBD1 as a possible D gene (5 bases). V was clipped by 3 bases and J by 0 bases, with 14 bases between them. The CDR3 has 16 amino acids. This chain's CDR3 is CASSFFPGRVNTEAFF. CDR3 nucleotides: TGTGCCAGCAGTTTTTTTCCCGGCAGGGTGAACACTGAAGCTTTCTTT.

This clonotype has at least ten counts. A junction end diverges from the germline sequence, so it may reflect a read error. The J gene is TRBJ2-3, the V gene TRBV5-1; unclear D gene. This CDR3 is built from 11 residues. Germline V gene sequence: CDR1 SGHRS, CDR2 YFSETQ. The CDR3 sequence: CASSLADTQYF. CDR3 nucleotides: TGTGCCAGCAGCTTAGCAGATACGCAGTATTTT.

In the case of this clonotype: A read error may account for a junction end that differs from germline. The chain is built from TRBV7-2 and TRBJ2-4; 10 positions match TRBD1. In germline, CDR1 is SGHTA, CDR2 FQGNSA. The CDR3 extends over 12 amino acids. DNA for the CDR3: TGTGCCAGCAGCCCCGCTGACAGGGGGCACGTCTTC. It translates to CASSPADRGHVF.

This clonotype occurred a few times. V is TRBV5-1 and J is TRBJ2-2; D is undetermined. The CDR3 has 17 residues. V was clipped by 1 base and J by 10 bases, with 23 bases between them. Germline values: CDR1 SGHRS, CDR2 YFSETQ. CDR3 in DNA: TGCGCCAGCAGCTTGCCCTTCCCCCCGGGCCCAAGGAAGGAGCTGTTTTTT. This translates into CASSLPFPPGPRKELFF.

The chain joins TRBV6-6 to TRBJ2-5; no definite D call. Germline values: CDR1 MNHNY, CDR2 SVGAGI (reference sequence). The V end was cut by 0 bases, the J end by 4 bases, with 15 bases between. CDR3 length equals 16 residues. The CDR3 bases are TGTGCCAGCAGTTACTCCGACACCCTTTGGGGAGAGACCCAGTACTTC. It is translated as CASSYSDTLWGETQYF.

The chain carries TRBV29-1 and TRBJ2-7; 7 bases fit TRBD1. CDR1 and CDR2 (germline): SQVTM, ANQGSEA. V lost 6 bases to trimming and J lost 6 bases; unmatched junction nucleotides: 11. CDR3 length equals 13 residues. CDR3 protein: CSVSRQGYSEQYF. DNA for the CDR3: TGCAGCGTCAGCCGACAGGGTTACTCCGAGCAGTACTTC.

V usage is TRBV27 and J usage is TRBJ1-5; D unresolved. Germline V CDR1 and CDR2: MNHEY, SMNVEV (reference sequence). The CDR3 runs to 14 residues. Trimming removed 6 bases at V and 1 base at J, with 10 bases between. The CDR3 spells CASRERVSNQPQHF. The CDR3 bases are TGTGCCAGCAGAGAGAGGGTGAGCAATCAGCCCCAGCATTTT.

This clonotype was seen a single time. The rearrangement joins TRBV10-3 to TRBJ2-5; possibly TRBD1 for D (6 bases). The germline V and J ends were trimmed by 0 bases and 2 bases, with 10 bases remaining between them. The CDR3 totals 15 residues. Germline V gene lookup returns CDR1 ENHRY and CDR2 SYGVKD. The DNA of the CDR3 is TGTGCCATCAGTGAGTCGAAAGGGACACAAGAGACCCAGTACTTC. This codes for CAISESKGTQETQYF.